Listed here is a single TCR beta chain. The libraries were made with immunoSEQ v3.0 at survey level. Method: immunoSEQ multiplex PCR; TCRdb's copy keeps in-frame clones and lacks some. The sample includes some 5,000 clones, roughly 78% of them seen just once. The source of the sample is a study of long-term antiretroviral therapy in people with HIV. V dropped 6 bases and J dropped 7; count of bases not matched to a gene: 4. This CDR3 comprises 14 residues. CDR1 is SGHVS and CDR2 is FNYEAQ in the germline V gene. V gene TRBV7-6 combines with J gene TRBJ2-2; 11 bases are a match to TRBD1. The origin of this receptor is a man in his forties with HIV. The material was unsorted PBMCs, obtained 1.8 years before starting antiretroviral therapy. The CDR3 region is CASRDRGQSGELFF. The CDR3 nucleotides are TGTGCCAGCAGGGACAGGGGGCAAAGCGGGGAGCTGTTTTTT.